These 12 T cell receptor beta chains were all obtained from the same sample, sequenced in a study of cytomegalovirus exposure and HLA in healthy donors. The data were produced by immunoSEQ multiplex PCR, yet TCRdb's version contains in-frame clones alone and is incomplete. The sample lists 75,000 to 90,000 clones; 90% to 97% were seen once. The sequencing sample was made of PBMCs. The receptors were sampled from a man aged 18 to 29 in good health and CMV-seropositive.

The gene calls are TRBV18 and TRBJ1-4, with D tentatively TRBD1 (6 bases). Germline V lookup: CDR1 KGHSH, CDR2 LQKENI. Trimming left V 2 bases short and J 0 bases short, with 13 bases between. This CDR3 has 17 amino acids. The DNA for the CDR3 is TGTGCCAGCTCACCAAGGGACACAGTCCCAACTAATGAAAAACTGTTTTTT. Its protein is CASSPRDTVPTNEKLFF.

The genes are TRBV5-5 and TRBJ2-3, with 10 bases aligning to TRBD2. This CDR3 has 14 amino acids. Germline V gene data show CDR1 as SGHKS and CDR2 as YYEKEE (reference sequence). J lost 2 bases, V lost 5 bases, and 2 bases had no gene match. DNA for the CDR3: TGTGCCAGCAGTGGACTAGCGGTCACAGATACGCAGTATTTT. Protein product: CASSGLAVTDTQYF.

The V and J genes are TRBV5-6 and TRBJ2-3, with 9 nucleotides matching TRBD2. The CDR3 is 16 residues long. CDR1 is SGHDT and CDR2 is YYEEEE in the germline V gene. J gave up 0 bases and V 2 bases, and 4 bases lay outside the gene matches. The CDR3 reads CASSFRTSASTDTQYF. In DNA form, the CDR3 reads TGTGCCAGCAGCTTTCGGACTAGCGCCAGCACAGATACGCAGTATTTT.

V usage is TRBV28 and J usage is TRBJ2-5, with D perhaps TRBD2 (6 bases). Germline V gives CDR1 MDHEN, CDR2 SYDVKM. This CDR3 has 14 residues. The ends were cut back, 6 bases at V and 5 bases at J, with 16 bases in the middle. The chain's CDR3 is CASRLTGLGETQYF. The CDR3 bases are TGTGCCAGCAGGCTGACGGGACTGGGGGAGACCCAGTACTTC.

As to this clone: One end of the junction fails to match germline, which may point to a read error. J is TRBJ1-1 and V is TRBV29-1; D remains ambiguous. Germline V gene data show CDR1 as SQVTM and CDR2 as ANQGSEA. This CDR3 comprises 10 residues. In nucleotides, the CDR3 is TGCAGCGTCCAGAACAGTGAAGCTTTCTTT. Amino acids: CSVQNSEAFF.

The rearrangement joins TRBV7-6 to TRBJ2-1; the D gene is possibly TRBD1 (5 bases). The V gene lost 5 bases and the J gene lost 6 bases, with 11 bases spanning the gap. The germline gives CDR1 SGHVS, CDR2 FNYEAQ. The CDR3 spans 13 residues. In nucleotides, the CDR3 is TGTGCCAGCAGCGATCGACAGCGCAATGAGCAGTTCTTC. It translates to CASSDRQRNEQFF.

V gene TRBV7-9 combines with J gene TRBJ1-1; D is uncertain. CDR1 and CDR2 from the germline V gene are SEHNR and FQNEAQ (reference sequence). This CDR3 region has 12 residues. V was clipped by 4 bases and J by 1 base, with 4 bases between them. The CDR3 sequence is CASSSRNTEAFF. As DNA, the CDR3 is TGTGCCAGCAGCTCGAGGAACACTGAAGCTTTCTTT.

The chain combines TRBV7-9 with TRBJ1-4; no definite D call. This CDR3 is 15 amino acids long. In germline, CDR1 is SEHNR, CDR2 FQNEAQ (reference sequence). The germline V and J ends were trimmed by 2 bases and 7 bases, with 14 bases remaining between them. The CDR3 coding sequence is TGTGCCAGCAGCTTATCCTCGGGGTTAGGTGAAAAACTGTTTTTT. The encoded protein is CASSLSSGLGEKLFF.

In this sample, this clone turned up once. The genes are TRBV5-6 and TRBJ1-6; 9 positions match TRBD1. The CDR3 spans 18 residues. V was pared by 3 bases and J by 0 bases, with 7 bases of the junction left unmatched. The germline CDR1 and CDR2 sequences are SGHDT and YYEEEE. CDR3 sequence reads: CASSSSDRGSSYNSPLHF. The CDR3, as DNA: TGTGCCAGCAGCTCGTCAGACAGGGGGAGCTCCTATAATTCACCCCTCCACTTT.

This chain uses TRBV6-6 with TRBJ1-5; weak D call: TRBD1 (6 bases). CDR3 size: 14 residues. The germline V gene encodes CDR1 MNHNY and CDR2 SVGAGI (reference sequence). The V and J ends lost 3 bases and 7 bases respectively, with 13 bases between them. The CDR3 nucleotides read TGTGCCAGCAGTTATCCAGGGGTAGACCAGCCCCAGCATTTT. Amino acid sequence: CASSYPGVDQPQHF.

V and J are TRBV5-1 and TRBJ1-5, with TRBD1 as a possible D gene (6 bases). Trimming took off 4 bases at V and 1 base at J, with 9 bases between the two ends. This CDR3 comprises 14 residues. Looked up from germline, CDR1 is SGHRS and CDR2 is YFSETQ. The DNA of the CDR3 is TGCGCCAGCAGCGGGGGGGCGAGCAATCAGCCCCAGCATTTT. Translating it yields CASSGGASNQPQHF.

CDR3 amino acids: CASSQEALRQPQHF. CDR3 coding DNA: TGCGCCAGCAGCCAAGAGGCCCTCAGACAGCCCCAGCATTTT. The rearrangement joins TRBV4-1 to TRBJ1-5; unclear D gene. Germline-derived CDR1 and CDR2 are MGHRA and YSYEKL. The V and J ends lost 0 bases and 7 bases respectively, with 10 bases between them. The CDR3 has 14 amino acids.